This T cell receptor beta chain emerged from a study of T-cell reconstitution after alpha-beta-depleted transplantation in children. Germline trimming cut 1 base from V and 6 bases from J; bases unmatched to any gene: 4. CDR3 size: 14 residues. Construction of the TCRbeta library involved unique molecular identifiers. TCRdb passed the PCR reads through MiXCR, listing each CDR3 protein once. The sample gives hundreds of thousands of distinct CDR3 sequences, about an eighth of which show up once; about 0.77% is in the top ten. This clonotype was observed at least ten times. Its specificity is not known. Notes on the study in general: Certain patients had high TCRbeta diversity at day 60, and it came from recipient T cells and thymic progenitors that survived. Expanded clones from the graft, numbering several hundred, reportedly supplied alpha-beta T cells about two months after transplant. Diversity and T-cell counts at one year after transplant derived mostly from new T cells.

Sequenced here: PBMCs, sampled before TCRalphabeta/CD19-depleted stem cell transplant. The rearrangement uses TRBV12-3 or TRBV12-4 and TRBJ2-3, with TRBD1 identical over 7 bases. This clonotype was obtained from a girl aged 2 to 9 with congenital amegakaryocytic thrombocytopenia, due to receive a stem cell transplant. In DNA form, the CDR3 reads TGTGCCAGCAGTTTAGTTCGCAGGGGGGATACGCAGTATTTT. Protein: CASSLVRRGDTQYF.